One and the same sample provided the 29 T cell receptor beta chains below, sequenced in a study of T-cell reconstitution after alpha-beta-depleted transplantation in children. The authors prepared the TCRbeta library with unique molecular identifiers. TCRdb independently ran MiXCR on the PCR reads; one entry per CDR3 protein. The table lists about 830,000 distinct CDR3 sequences, around 17% of them singletons. Here the sequenced sample was PBMCs, mostly from graft donor cells, taken 360 days after TCRalphabeta/CD19-depleted stem cell transplant. Every receptor here comes from a male patient younger than 18 who had a stem cell transplant for acute lymphoblastic leukemia, so the T cells may come from the graft donor.

This clonotype was counted many times. The rearrangement joins TRBV10-3 to TRBJ2-7; TRBD1 matches 8 bases. Germline loops: CDR1 ENHRY, CDR2 SYGVKD. The CDR3 sequence is 15 residues long. After removal of 2 bases from V and 5 bases from J, the junction contained 8 bases not matched to a gene. The CDR3 DNA reads TGTGCCATCAGTGAGCCGACTGACAGGGGCCACGAGCAGTACTTC. Its translation: CAISEPTDRGHEQYF.

This clonotype has just a few counts. This chain connects TRBV20-1 to TRBJ2-7; D remains ambiguous. CDR3 length: 13 residues. Germline V CDR1 and CDR2: DFQATT, SNEGSKA (reference sequence). Deletions cut 3 bases from V and 5 bases from J, with 14 bases between. Here the CDR3 DNA reads TGCAGTGCTAGTGATCCCTACGAGGACGAGCAGTACTTC. Its protein is CSASDPYEDEQYF.

The chain combines TRBV12-3 or TRBV12-4 with TRBJ2-1; weak D call: TRBD2 (5 bases). Trimming left V 1 base short and J 0 bases short, with 10 bases between. The CDR3 length is 16 residues. The CDR3 region has the DNA TGTGCCAGCAGTTTAGGGAGCGGCAGCTCCTACAATGAGCAGTTCTTC. Translating it yields CASSLGSGSSYNEQFF.

The V call is TRBV29-1, the J call TRBJ2-3; maybe TRBD2 (5 bases). The V gene's germline CDR1 is SQVTM and CDR2 ANQGSEA. The CDR3 sequence is 13 residues long. The CDR3: CGTRTDFTDTQYF. The CDR3 bases are TGCGGAACCCGGACGGACTTCACAGATACGCAGTATTTT.

This clonotype was observed a few times. The rearrangement links TRBV4-1 to TRBJ2-7; D possibly matches TRBD1 or TRBD2 (5 bases each). Trimming took off 0 bases at V and 7 bases at J, with 16 bases between the two ends. CDR3 length equals 15 residues. From germline, CDR1 is MGHRA and CDR2 YSYEKL. The CDR3: CASSQDGTTGEEQYF. CDR3 sequence (DNA): TGCGCCAGCAGCCAAGATGGGACGACTGGCGAGGAGCAGTACTTC.

The chain employs TRBV29-1 and TRBJ2-5; D gene ambiguous. Trimming cost V 0 bases and J 1 base, with 12 bases left between them. The CDR3 loop spans 15 amino acids. The V gene's germline CDR1 is SQVTM and CDR2 ANQGSEA. CDR3: CSVEDVAAGQETQYF. In DNA, the CDR3 is TGCAGCGTTGAAGATGTGGCAGCCGGCCAAGAGACCCAGTACTTC.

This sequence joins TRBV3-1 and TRBJ1-3; D unclear. V lost 5 bases to trimming and J lost 0 bases, with 8 bases between them. The CDR3 has 14 amino acids. Germline V CDR1 and CDR2: LGHDT, YNNKEL (reference sequence). CDR3 amino acids: CASSILVSGNTIYF. CDR3 coding DNA: TGTGCCAGCAGCATACTCGTCTCTGGAAACACCATATATTTT.

Only a few counts were recorded for this clonotype. The chain carries TRBV20-1 and TRBJ1-1; unclear D gene. V lost 2 bases to trimming and J lost 6 bases, with 19 bases between them. Per germline, CDR1 DFQATT and CDR2 SNEGSKA (reference sequence). The CDR3 contains 15 residues. The CDR3 spells CSARYTHLRDAEAFF. Written as DNA, the CDR3 is TGCAGTGCTAGATACACCCACCTAAGAGACGCTGAAGCTTTCTTT.

The chain joins TRBV9 to TRBJ2-3; 8 bases fit TRBD2. The CDR3 contains 15 residues. The ends lost 2 bases at V and 4 bases at J; junction bases unmatched: 6. Germline V lookup: CDR1 SGDLS, CDR2 YYNGEE. In nucleotides, the CDR3 is TGTGCCAGCAGCGTTAGCTACGGGAGGGCAGATACGCAGTATTTT. It yields the protein CASSVSYGRADTQYF. Full variable domain (missing parts from reference TRBV9 and TRBJ2-3): DSGVTQTPKHLITATGQRVTLRCSPRSGDLSVYWYQQSLDQGLQFLIQYYNGEERAKGNILERFSAQQFPDLHSELNLSSLELGDSALYFCASSVSYGRADTQYFGPGTRLTVL.

The V gene is TRBV3-1, the J gene TRBJ2-2; the D call may be TRBD1 or TRBD2 (5 bases each). The germline gives CDR1 LGHDT, CDR2 YNNKEL (reference sequence). The CDR3 runs 15 residues. V lost 3 bases and J lost 4, with 12 bases in between. This CDR3 is CASSHWDRSTGELFF. The CDR3 coding sequence is TGTGCCAGCAGCCATTGGGACCGTTCCACCGGGGAGCTGTTTTTT.

This clonotype has just a few counts. V gene TRBV12-3 or TRBV12-4 combines with J gene TRBJ2-4, with D unresolved. V dropped 3 bases and J dropped 0 bases, with 15 bases sitting between them. This CDR3 has 17 amino acids. The CDR3 bases are TGTGCCAGCAGTTTTTTAGAATCGTTCATAGCCAAAAACATTCAGTACTTC. Translation: CASSFLESFIAKNIQYF.

This clonotype was detected many times. The chain employs TRBV24-1 and TRBJ2-1; the D is unclear. Germline CDR1 and CDR2: KGHDR and SFDVKD. V was pared by 5 bases and J by 10 bases, with 8 bases between. This CDR3 spans 11 amino acids. For the CDR3, the DNA is TGTGCCACCAGTGGAGGACGAGAGCAGTTCTTC. This sequence encodes CATSGGREQFF.

This clonotype was counted many times. The chain joins TRBV6-6 to TRBJ2-7; D remains unclear. The CDR3 is 12 amino acids. CDR1 and CDR2 from the germline V gene are MNHNY and SVGAGI (reference sequence). Deletions cut 2 bases from V and 5 bases from J, with 7 bases between. CDR3 in amino acids: CASSYMGNEQYF. The CDR3 DNA sequence: TGTGCCAGCAGTTACATGGGTAACGAGCAGTACTTC.

This clonotype was counted a few times. CDR3 sequence: CASNTLADSYNEQFF. Written as DNA, the CDR3 is TGTGCCAGCAACACACTAGCGGATTCCTACAATGAGCAGTTCTTC. This chain connects TRBV14 to TRBJ2-1; 8 nucleotides align to TRBD2. This CDR3 has 15 residues. With V trimmed by 7 bases and J by 1 base, 6 bases remained unmatched. Germline values: CDR1 SGHDN, CDR2 FVKESK.

This clonotype was counted at least ten times. The chain uses TRBV10-3 and TRBJ2-1, with D maybe TRBD2 (5 bases). V was shortened by 2 bases and J by 0 bases, with 8 bases between the two germline ends. Germline V CDR1 and CDR2: ENHRY, SYGVKD. This CDR3 region has 15 residues. This chain's CDR3 is CAISEREDSYNEQFF. The CDR3 DNA follows: TGTGCCATCAGTGAGCGGGAAGACTCCTACAATGAGCAGTTCTTC.

The CDR3 region has the DNA TGTGCCAGCAGCTTAAAAGTTCCGGGTCCCAGGTGGACCGGGGAGCTGTTTTTT. Residues: CASSLKVPGPRWTGELFF. J is TRBJ2-2 and V is TRBV7-3; D remains ambiguous. The CDR3 runs to 18 residues. Germline CDR1 is SGHTA and CDR2 is FQGTGA. Trimming removed 1 base at V and 5 bases at J, with 20 bases between.

A single count supports this clonotype. CDR3 in amino acids: CASSQEGDINQPQHF. The CDR3 DNA sequence: TGCGCCAGCAGCCAAGAGGGGGACATCAATCAGCCCCAGCATTTT. The chain joins TRBV4-1 to TRBJ1-5, with D maybe TRBD1 (6 bases). The CDR3 consists of 15 residues. Between the trimmed V and J ends, which lost 0 bases and 3 bases, there was a span of 9 bases. Per the germline V gene, CDR1 is MGHRA and CDR2 is YSYEKL.

This clonotype was counted between two and nine times. This chain uses TRBV5-1 with TRBJ1-4, with D possibly being TRBD1 (5 bases). The germline gives CDR1 SGHRS, CDR2 YFSETQ. With 4 bases removed from V and 5 bases from J, the gap between germline ends came to 12 bases. CDR3 size: 14 residues. CDR3 residues: CASSPGQQNEKLFF. The CDR3 bases are TGCGCCAGCAGCCCTGGACAACAAAATGAAAAACTGTTTTTT.

The chain joins TRBV5-1 to TRBJ1-4; 7 bases line up with TRBD1. From germline, CDR1 is SGHRS and CDR2 YFSETQ. J lost 5 bases, V lost 0 bases, and 4 bases had no gene match. The CDR3 is 15 residues long. DNA of the CDR3: TGCGCCAGCAGCTTGGGGGGGACAGTAAATGAAAAACTGTTTTTT. It codes for CASSLGGTVNEKLFF.

The sample holds a few counts of this clonotype. The gene calls are TRBV6-5 and TRBJ1-6; no clear D gene. V was trimmed by 4 bases and J by 9 bases, leaving 13 bases between them. The V gene's germline CDR1 is MNHEY and CDR2 SVGAGI. The length of the CDR3 is 14 residues. The CDR3 protein is CASSFRASSSPLHF. CDR3 DNA sequence: TGTGCCAGCAGTTTTCGGGCCTCTAGTTCACCCCTCCACTTT.

The J gene is TRBJ2-5, the V gene TRBV2; maybe TRBD1 (6 bases). The CDR3 is made up of 13 amino acids. Trimming cost V 7 bases and J 2 bases, with 11 bases left between them. Germline V gene data show CDR1 as SNHLY and CDR2 as FYNNEI. Here the CDR3 reads CASTRDKQETQYF. CDR3 bases: TGTGCCAGCACCCGGGACAAGCAAGAGACCCAGTACTTC.

This clonotype was seen only a few times. The J gene is TRBJ2-1, the V gene TRBV12-3 or TRBV12-4; 9 nucleotides agree with TRBD2. CDR3 length: 14 residues. J lost 9 bases, V lost 0 bases, and 3 bases had no gene match. The CDR3 DNA follows: TGTGCCAGCAGTTTAGCGGTTAGCGGGAGTGAGCAGTTCTTC. Encoded protein: CASSLAVSGSEQFF.

This clonotype came up a few times. The V call is TRBV6-5, the J call TRBJ2-1; 9 bases agree with TRBD2. CDR3 length: 14 residues. CDR1 is MNHEY and CDR2 is SVGAGI in the germline V gene. Trimming took 2 bases from V and 9 from J; bases not matched to a gene: 5. Here the CDR3 reads CASSYLPLAGEQFF. In DNA form, the CDR3 reads TGTGCCAGCAGTTACCTACCACTAGCGGGTGAGCAGTTCTTC.

The V and J genes are TRBV5-1 and TRBJ2-1, with 11 bases matching TRBD2. V was pared by 2 bases and J by 6 bases, with 4 bases of the junction left unmatched. Germline V gene sequence: CDR1 SGHRS, CDR2 YFSETQ. This CDR3 is 15 amino acids long. CDR3 DNA sequence: TGCGCCAGCAGCTTACAGGGACTAGCGGCCAATGAGCAGTTCTTC. It yields the protein CASSLQGLAANEQFF.

Only a few counts were recorded for this clonotype. The rearrangement links TRBV5-1 to TRBJ2-7, with D perhaps matching TRBD1 (5 bases). Germline CDR1 and CDR2: SGHRS and YFSETQ. The CDR3 length is 16 residues. V shed 0 bases and J shed 3 bases, with 16 bases lying between them. In nucleotides, the CDR3 is TGCGCCAGCAGCTTGGTAGGGGCGTCGCCAAGCTACGAGCAGTACTTC. Its protein product is CASSLVGASPSYEQYF.

This clonotype came up a few times. This sequence joins TRBV5-1 and TRBJ2-1; 7 bases map to TRBD1. Trimming cost V 2 bases and J 8 bases; bases outside gene matches: 4. CDR1 is SGHRS and CDR2 is YFSETQ in the germline V gene. CDR3 length: 13 residues. The CDR3 coding sequence is TGCGCCAGCAGCTTTGACAGGGCGTATGAGCAGTTCTTC. Amino acids: CASSFDRAYEQFF.

This clonotype was counted many times. This chain links TRBV28 with TRBJ2-2; a possible D gene is TRBD2 (6 bases). V shed 8 bases and J shed 3 bases, with 10 bases lying between them. Germline CDR1 reads MDHEN; CDR2 reads SYDVKM. The CDR3 is 13 residues long. This CDR3 reads CASSGGYTGELFF. In DNA form, the CDR3 reads TGTGCCAGCTCTGGGGGGTACACCGGGGAGCTGTTTTTT.

This clonotype was found many times. This chain uses TRBV6-1 with TRBJ1-1; D gene ambiguous. CDR1 is MNHNS and CDR2 is SASEGT in the germline V gene. The CDR3 totals 15 residues. The V and J ends lost 1 base and 2 bases respectively, with 11 bases between them. In DNA form, the CDR3 reads TGTGCCAGCAGTGAAGGGGCGGACCCAAACACTGAAGCTTTCTTT. Its protein is CASSEGADPNTEAFF.

This clonotype appeared a few times. The chain is built from TRBV29-1 and TRBJ2-5; unclear D gene. CDR1 is SQVTM and CDR2 is ANQGSEA in the germline V gene. The CDR3 length is 15 residues. V was clipped by 4 bases and J by 0 bases, with 15 bases between them. The CDR3 DNA reads TGCAGCGTTGTTGGTGTAGCACCTGACCAAGAGACCCAGTACTTC. Protein: CSVVGVAPDQETQYF.